This T cell receptor (beta chain) was sequenced for a study of regulatory T cells in long-lasting Graves disease. Study-wide context: Freshly diagnosed Graves' patients had used antithyroid drugs for under 3 months.

The sample's time point: newly diagnosed GD, antithyroid drugs for less than 3 months. The authors made the TCR library using RNA they extracted from PBMCs. In its sample, this clonotype was seen a few times. Its antigen is unknown. This may be a read error: a much more frequent sequence differs by one nucleotide. CDR3 regions were amplified by Arm-PCR using iRepertoire HTBI primers to build TCR beta libraries. TCRdb independently ran MiXCR on the multiplex PCR reads; one entry per CDR3 protein. Altogether some 490,000 distinct CDR3 sequences are present, about 12% being singletons, with the ten largest covering more than 8%. Study-level results: Persistent Graves' patients possessed reduced TCR diversity relative to recently diagnosed ones. Among persistent patients, a larger number of public clonotypes were shared (about 3,000) than among newly diagnosed patients (just over 950).

The germline V gene has CDR1 MDHEN and CDR2 SYDVKM. The CDR3 is 13 amino acids. These same records also appear under a second study, on T cells in Graves' hyperthyroidism and ophthalmopathy. As reported in that work: Most clonotypes that expanded in the thyroid above 0.001 also showed up in blood.

Sequenced material: peripheral blood mononuclear cells (PBMCs), taken at new diagnosis, from a patient treated with antithyroid drugs. The receptor comes from a woman between 25 and 40 years old with Graves disease. The V gene is TRBV28, the J gene TRBJ1-2; D is unresolved. CDR3 in DNA: TGTGCCAGCAGAAGTTCAGCTAACTATGGCCACACCTTC. Amino acids: CASRSSANYGHTF.